This T cell receptor beta chain is drawn from a study of T cell repertoires in cytomegalovirus infection. Study-wide context: CMV epitopes in the study were HLA-C-restricted (recently identified) and HLA-B-restricted (well studied). From public TCR beta signatures came an indication of both CMV infection and matching HLA type. Findings of the study overall: HLA-C-restricted CMV clonotypes gave the most frequent clonotype in two of eight donors. Cumulative frequency of public TCR beta families picked out carriers of CMV plus the relevant HLA.

MiXCR, run by TCRdb on the reads, gives a single entry per CDR3 protein. The profile covers some 920,000 distinct CDR3 sequences, with 30% to 40% appearing a single time and roughly 13% taken by the ten largest. The germline V gene has CDR1 KGHSH and CDR2 LQKENI. V shed 0 bases and J shed 5 bases, with 7 bases lying between them. This CDR3 is 14 amino acids long. This clonotype has more than one count but fewer than ten. As yet, its antigen is unknown. The receptor was isolated from a human donor in good health (CMV status not recorded). Some clones in this sample may be carry-over from other donors' samples. The material was cultured CD8+ T cells from PBMCs, obtained from culture after CMV antigen stimulation. This chain links TRBV18 with TRBJ2-2; D not resolved. The CDR3 nucleotides are TGTGCCAGCTCACCACCGTTCGGAACCGGGGAGCTGTTTTTT. It specifies CASSPPFGTGELFF. Filled out from reference TRBV18 and TRBJ2-2, the complete variable domain reads NAGVMQNPRHLVRRRGQEARLRCSPMKGHSHVYWYRQLPEEGLKFMVYLQKENIIDESGMPKERFSAEFPKEGPSILRIQQVVRGDSAAYFCASSPPFGTGELFFGEGSRLTVL.